This T cell receptor beta chain was captured by sequencing in a study of T cell responses to AZD1222 COVID-19 vaccine. Study-level findings and limits: At baseline, just a handful of AZD1222 recipients tested seropositive. Regions 160-218 and 743-854 dominated among vaccine-associated CD4 TCRs spanning spike.

With respect to this clone: Its antigen is unidentified.

CDR3 length: 13 residues. The germline V and J ends were trimmed by 3 bases and 2 bases, with 8 bases remaining between them. Germline V gene sequence: CDR1 WNHNN, CDR2 SYGVQD (reference sequence). Produced via immunoSEQ multiplex PCR; TCRdb's table is partial and in-frame only. The sample includes about 110,000 clones, 85% to 90% of them seen just once. The chain couples TRBV10-1 to TRBJ2-7, with D perhaps matching TRBD1 (6 bases). The receptor's source is an adult in good health. This sample comprised peripheral blood, obtained on day 0 of AZD1222 vaccination. The CDR3 loop reads CASSDDRTYEQYF. The CDR3 DNA is TGCGCCAGCAGTGATGACAGGACCTACGAGCAGTACTTC.